These T cell receptor beta chains were read from a single sample in a study of cytomegalovirus exposure and HLA in healthy donors. This table comes from immunoSEQ multiplex PCR, and its TCRdb copy is limited to in-frame clones, with some not included. The profile shows about 130,000 clones, 82% of them singletons. The sequenced sample consisted of PBMCs. The receptors shown here come from a male donor in good health and CMV-seropositive. The CDR3 runs from the conserved cysteine through the conserved F or W. D genes are given only for firm matches. Not all rows give a size; the values are once, few, many and, for expanded clones, a class.

TRBV5-4,TRBJ2-4,-,-,CASSSKGRENSQYF,TGTGCCAGCAGCTCAAAGGGCCGGGAAAACAGTCAGTACTTC
TRBV19,TRBJ2-1,-,TRBD2,CASSISLAGVYNEQFF,TGTGCCAGTAGTATATCTTTAGCGGGAGTATACAATGAGCAGTTCTTC
TRBV19,TRBJ1-2,-,TRBD1,CASRKTGGENYGYTF,TGTGCCAGTAGGAAAACAGGGGGCGAAAACTATGGCTACACCTTC
TRBV12-5,TRBJ2-1,-,TRBD2,CASGLAGTSGRAGNEQFF,TGTGCTAGTGGTTTGGCCGGGACTAGCGGGAGGGCCGGCAATGAGCAGTTCTTC
TRBV29-1,TRBJ2-7,-,TRBD1,CSVESVTGDEQYF,TGCAGCGTTGAATCAGTGACAGGGGATGAGCAGTACTTC
TRBV18,TRBJ1-5,-,TRBD1,CASSPGQGEGQPQHF,TGTGCCAGCTCACCCGGACAGGGGGAAGGTCAGCCCCAGCATTTT
TRBV27,TRBJ2-7,-,TRBD1,CASTSTGGYEQYF,TGTGCCAGCACCTCGACAGGGGGCTACGAGCAGTACTTC
TRBV27,TRBJ1-2,-,-,CASSPLGEYYGYTF,TGTGCCAGCAGTCCTCTCGGCGAGTACTACGGCTACACCTTC
TRBV5-4,TRBJ2-4,-,TRBD2,CASSSGLAENSQYF,TGTGCCAGCAGCTCGGGACTAGCAGAAAACAGTCAGTACTTC
TRBV28,TRBJ2-7,few,TRBD1,CASSLLGLGDRGTHSSYEQYF,TGTGCCAGCAGTTTATTGGGACTGGGGGACAGGGGAACCCATAGCTCCTACGAGCAGTACTTC
TRBV7-5,TRBJ2-5,-,-,CARSLKAGKVYGTQYF,TGTGCCAGAAGCTTAAAGGCAGGGAAAGTTTATGGGACCCAGTACTTC
TRBV19,TRBJ2-7,once,TRBD1,CASSQGTAASYEQYF,TGTGCCAGTAGTCAAGGGACAGCCGCCTCCTACGAGCAGTACTTC
TRBV6-1,TRBJ1-5,-,-,CASSGTGLGQPQHF,TGTGCCAGCAGTGGTACAGGCTTAGGTCAGCCCCAGCATTTT
TRBV11-2,TRBJ2-7,-,TRBD1,CASSLEHGQAYEQYF,TGTGCCAGCAGCTTAGAACACGGACAGGCCTACGAGCAGTACTTC
TRBV19,TRBJ1-5,-,TRBD1,CASSMQGAQPQHF,TGTGCCAGTAGTATGCAGGGGGCCCAGCCCCAGCATTTT
TRBV7-7,TRBJ2-5,-,TRBD2,CASSLGLAGASETQYF,TGTGCTAGCAGCTTAGGACTAGCGGGAGCTTCGGAGACCCAGTACTTC
TRBV6-1,TRBJ1-4,-,-,CATPGGLEEEKLFF,TGTGCCACACCCGGGGGTCTAGAGGAGGAAAAACTGTTTTTT
TRBV10-3,TRBJ2-5,-,TRBD2,CAISESKVAGEGETQYF,TGTGCCATCAGTGAGTCCAAGGTAGCGGGAGAGGGGGAGACCCAGTACTTC
TRBV28,TRBJ2-6,-,-,CATDGSGANVLTF,TGTGCCACCGACGGGTCTGGGGCCAACGTCCTGACTTTC
TRBV5-1,TRBJ2-1,-,-,CASSRTGTNEQFF,TGCGCCAGCAGCAGGACTGGCACCAATGAGCAGTTCTTC
TRBV15,TRBJ2-7,-,-,CATSRGGNRVVGEQYF,TGTGCCACCAGCAGAGGGGGGAACAGGGTAGTGGGGGAGCAGTACTTC
TRBV7-8,TRBJ2-3,few,-,CASSLVGGEDTQYF,TGTGCCAGCAGCTTAGTCGGGGGAGAAGATACGCAGTATTTT
TRBV7-2,TRBJ2-7,-,TRBD2,CASSLNPPGLAGRGCEQYF,TGTGCCAGCAGCTTAAATCCCCCGGGACTAGCGGGTCGGGGGTGCGAGCAGTACTTC
TRBV21-1,TRBJ2-7,-,-,CASSKVGLPYYEQYF,TGTGCCAGCAGCAAAGTGGGACTACCTTACTACGAGCAGTACTTC
TRBV5-5,TRBJ2-5,few,TRBD1,CASVQGRETQYF,TGTGCCAGCGTACAGGGGCGAGAGACCCAGTACTTC
TRBV19,TRBJ2-1,-,TRBD2,CASSSGTSGYNEQFF,TGTGCCAGTAGCTCCGGGACTAGCGGTTACAATGAGCAGTTCTTC
TRBV15,TRBJ2-6,-,-,CATSIGVTVPGANVLTF,TGTGCCACCAGCATAGGGGTGACCGTCCCCGGGGCCAACGTCCTGACTTTC
TRBV7-3,TRBJ2-6,once,-,CASTPLPSSGANVLTF,TGTGCCAGCACCCCCCTTCCCTCCTCTGGGGCTAACGTCCTGACTTTC
TRBV5-4,TRBJ1-1,-,-,CASSPGTRMDEAFF,TGTGCCAGCAGCCCCGGGACTCGGATGGATGAAGCTTTCTTT
TRBV5-4,TRBJ1-1,-,-,CASSLAVSTGYEAFF,TGTGCCAGCAGCTTGGCGGTTTCGACAGGTTATGAAGCTTTCTTT
TRBV5-1,TRBJ1-1,-,-,CASSLRGGGTEAFF,TGCGCCAGCAGCTTGCGGGGTGGCGGCACTGAAGCTTTCTTT
TRBV15,TRBJ2-7,-,TRBD2,CATSRDLPKREVTEQYF,TGTGCCACCAGCAGAGACCTTCCTAAGCGGGAGGTTACCGAGCAGTACTTC
TRBV7-2,TRBJ2-7,-,TRBD2,CASSSIAGYEQYF,TGTGCCAGCAGCTCGATAGCGGGCTACGAGCAGTACTTC
TRBV25-1,TRBJ1-5,-,-,CASSDGGQVQPQHF,TGTGCCAGCAGTGACGGGGGGCAGGTTCAGCCCCAGCATTTT
TRBV2,TRBJ2-7,-,-,CASSEANSGEQYF,TGTGCCAGCAGTGAAGCGAACTCGGGGGAGCAGTACTTC
TRBV6-5,TRBJ2-3,few,-,CASRSADTQYF,TGTGCCAGCAGGTCGGCAGATACGCAGTATTTT
TRBV27,TRBJ1-1,few,-,CASSSQGPYTEAFF,TGTGCCAGCAGTTCCCAGGGGCCTTACACTGAAGCTTTCTTT
TRBV14,TRBJ1-2,-,-,CASSLTGLDGYTF,TGTGCCAGCAGCCTGACAGGTCTGGATGGCTACACCTTC
TRBV25-1,TRBJ1-2,-,-,CASRDMGGYTF,TGTGCCAGCAGGGATATGGGCGGCTACACCTTC
TRBV5-5,TRBJ1-2,-,TRBD1,CASYRGPTTNYGYTF,TGTGCCAGCTACAGGGGGCCTACTACTAACTATGGCTACACCTTC
TRBV6-1,TRBJ2-1,-,-,CASSQGVAEGLAHEQFF,TGTGCCAGCAGTCAAGGTGTGGCGGAAGGTCTAGCACATGAGCAGTTCTTC
TRBV10-3,TRBJ2-5,-,TRBD1,CAISRQGDGETQYF,TGTGCCATCAGCCGACAGGGAGACGGGGAGACCCAGTACTTC
TRBV7-3,TRBJ2-2,-,TRBD2,CASSFHGRVDTGELFF,TGTGCCAGCAGCTTTCACGGGAGGGTAGACACCGGGGAGCTGTTTTTT
TRBV7-9,TRBJ2-7,-,-,CASSLSGYEQYF,TGTGCCAGCAGCTTAAGCGGCTACGAGCAGTACTTC
TRBV4-2,TRBJ2-7,-,-,CASSQDRELDEQYF,TGTGCCAGCAGCCAAGATAGGGAGCTGGACGAGCAGTACTTC
TRBV5-6,TRBJ1-2,-,-,CASSSIRGQGYGYTF,TGTGCCAGCAGCTCGATAAGGGGTCAGGGCTATGGCTACACCTTC
TRBV29-1,TRBJ2-4,-,TRBD2,CSVGIAGGPIGNIQYF,TGCAGCGTTGGGATCGCGGGAGGGCCGATCGGAAACATTCAGTACTTC
TRBV7-3,TRBJ2-1,-,-,CASSPPTAGSSYNEQFF,TGTGCCAGCAGCCCCCCCACGGCGGGAAGCTCCTACAATGAGCAGTTCTTC
TRBV6-6,TRBJ2-1,-,-,CASSYERASYNEQFF,TGTGCCAGCAGTTACGAGCGCGCTTCCTACAATGAGCAGTTCTTC
TRBV28,TRBJ2-7,-,-,CASSLEYEQYF,TGTGCCAGCAGCCTGGAGTACGAGCAGTACTTC
TRBV14,TRBJ2-1,-,-,CASSQGWERQHEQFF,TGTGCCAGCAGCCAAGGGTGGGAGCGCCAGCATGAGCAGTTCTTC
TRBV2,TRBJ2-1,-,TRBD1,CASSGDRPYNEQFF,TGTGCCAGCAGTGGGGACAGGCCCTACAATGAGCAGTTCTTC
TRBV27,TRBJ2-2,-,-,CASSLWHGAGELFF,TGTGCCAGCAGTTTATGGCACGGGGCCGGGGAGCTGTTTTTT